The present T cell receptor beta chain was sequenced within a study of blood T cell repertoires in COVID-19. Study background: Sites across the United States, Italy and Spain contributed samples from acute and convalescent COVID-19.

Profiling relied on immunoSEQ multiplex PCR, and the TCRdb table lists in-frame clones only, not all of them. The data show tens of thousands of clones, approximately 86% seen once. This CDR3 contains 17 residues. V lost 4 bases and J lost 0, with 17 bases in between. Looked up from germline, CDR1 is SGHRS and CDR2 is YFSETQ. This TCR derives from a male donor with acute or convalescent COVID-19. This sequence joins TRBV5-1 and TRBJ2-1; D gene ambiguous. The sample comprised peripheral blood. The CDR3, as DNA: TGCGCCAGCAGCCCAAGGCCGAGAGGCAGCTCCTACAATGAGCAGTTCTTC. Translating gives CASSPRPRGSSYNEQFF.